This is a list of T cell receptor beta chains from one sample in a study of cytomegalovirus exposure and HLA in healthy donors. The repertoire was sequenced with immunoSEQ multiplex PCR; TCRdb's copy has only in-frame clones and lacks some. This sample carries 65,000 to 95,000 clones, over 75% of them seen once, and the ten largest clones take roughly 2.6%. Source material: PBMCs. Receptor source: a male donor in good health and CMV-seropositive. Each CDR3 is given with its conserved first and last residue. Fields, in order: clone size, J gene, V gene, D gene, CDR3 protein, CDR3 DNA. The D gene is left open where the match is weak. Rows give clone size only sometimes, using once, few, many, or a class for an expanded clone.

clone size: once; J gene: TRBJ1-4; V gene: TRBV9; D gene: NA; CDR3 protein: CASSGSGGRENEKLFF; CDR3 DNA: TGTGCCAGCAGCGGCAGCGGGGGCCGGGAGAATGAAAAACTGTTTTTT
clone size: NA; J gene: TRBJ1-1; V gene: TRBV27; D gene: NA; CDR3 protein: CASRSLRDLGTEAFF; CDR3 DNA: TGTGCCAGCAGATCCTTGAGGGATTTGGGCACTGAAGCTTTCTTT
clone size: NA; J gene: TRBJ2-7; V gene: TRBV6-5; D gene: NA; CDR3 protein: CASSYRSSYEQYF; CDR3 DNA: TGTGCCAGCAGTTACAGGAGCTCCTACGAGCAGTACTTC
clone size: NA; J gene: TRBJ2-7; V gene: TRBV11-1; D gene: TRBD2; CDR3 protein: CASSLARAGAYEQYF; CDR3 DNA: TGTGCCAGCAGCTTAGCGCGAGCGGGAGCCTACGAGCAGTACTTC
clone size: NA; J gene: TRBJ2-5; V gene: TRBV18; D gene: TRBD1; CDR3 protein: CASSPPGTGQETQYF; CDR3 DNA: TGTGCCAGCTCACCACCCGGGACAGGGCAAGAGACCCAGTACTTC
clone size: NA; J gene: TRBJ2-5; V gene: TRBV6-6; D gene: TRBD2; CDR3 protein: CASMRGYQETQYF; CDR3 DNA: TGTGCCAGCATGCGGGGGTACCAAGAGACCCAGTACTTC
clone size: NA; J gene: TRBJ2-5; V gene: TRBV6-5; D gene: NA; CDR3 protein: CARQLRGIFQETQYF; CDR3 DNA: TGTGCCAGACAGTTAAGAGGGATTTTCCAAGAGACCCAGTACTTC
clone size: NA; J gene: TRBJ1-3; V gene: TRBV7-9; D gene: NA; CDR3 protein: CASMGLGNTIYF; CDR3 DNA: TGTGCCAGCATGGGACTTGGAAACACCATATATTTT
clone size: few; J gene: TRBJ2-7; V gene: TRBV5-4; D gene: TRBD2; CDR3 protein: CASSPRTSSEQYF; CDR3 DNA: TGTGCCAGCAGCCCCAGGACTAGCTCCGAGCAGTACTTC
clone size: NA; J gene: TRBJ1-1; V gene: TRBV7-6; D gene: NA; CDR3 protein: CASSLEPGKNTEAFF; CDR3 DNA: TGTGCCAGCAGCTTAGAGCCAGGAAAGAACACTGAAGCTTTCTTT
clone size: NA; J gene: TRBJ2-1; V gene: TRBV5-4; D gene: TRBD2; CDR3 protein: CASSFPGLASGEQFF; CDR3 DNA: TGTGCCAGCAGCTTTCCGGGACTAGCGAGCGGTGAGCAGTTCTTC
clone size: NA; J gene: TRBJ2-7; V gene: TRBV6-6; D gene: NA; CDR3 protein: CASLDTGFYEQYF; CDR3 DNA: TGTGCCAGCCTCGACACTGGATTTTACGAGCAGTACTTC
clone size: NA; J gene: TRBJ2-3; V gene: TRBV6-1; D gene: NA; CDR3 protein: CASSDVWGRGGLTDTQYF; CDR3 DNA: TGTGCCAGCAGTGATGTATGGGGGAGGGGGGGTTTGACAGATACGCAGTATTTT
clone size: NA; J gene: TRBJ1-5; V gene: TRBV21-1; D gene: NA; CDR3 protein: CASSETYSNQPQHF; CDR3 DNA: TGTGCCAGCAGCGAGACATATAGCAATCAGCCCCAGCATTTT
clone size: once; J gene: TRBJ1-1; V gene: TRBV9; D gene: TRBD1; CDR3 protein: CASSSYGTGFTEAFF; CDR3 DNA: TGTGCCAGCAGCTCCTACGGGACAGGGTTCACTGAAGCTTTCTTT
clone size: few; J gene: TRBJ2-5; V gene: TRBV7-3; D gene: TRBD2; CDR3 protein: CASSPGGKETQYF; CDR3 DNA: TGTGCCAGCAGCCCGGGAGGGAAAGAGACCCAGTACTTC
clone size: NA; J gene: TRBJ1-5; V gene: TRBV30; D gene: TRBD1; CDR3 protein: CAWSGNPRGLVHQPQHF; CDR3 DNA: TGTGCCTGGAGTGGAAACCCCAGGGGGCTAGTGCATCAGCCCCAGCATTTT
clone size: NA; J gene: TRBJ2-1; V gene: TRBV7-2; D gene: TRBD2; CDR3 protein: CASSFYMTSGRNEQFF; CDR3 DNA: TGTGCCAGCAGCTTCTATATGACTAGCGGGAGAAATGAGCAGTTCTTC
clone size: NA; J gene: TRBJ2-3; V gene: TRBV5-4; D gene: NA; CDR3 protein: CASSLVAGRTDTQYF; CDR3 DNA: TGTGCCAGCAGCTTGGTAGCAGGGCGCACAGATACGCAGTATTTT
clone size: NA; J gene: TRBJ2-1; V gene: TRBV28; D gene: NA; CDR3 protein: CASSLANEQFF; CDR3 DNA: TGTGCCAGCAGCCTAGCCAATGAGCAGTTCTTC
clone size: NA; J gene: TRBJ2-6; V gene: TRBV16; D gene: NA; CDR3 protein: CDSSPKWGTSGANVLTF; CDR3 DNA: TGTGACAGCAGCCCCAAATGGGGGACTTCTGGGGCCAACGTCCTGACTTTC
clone size: few; J gene: TRBJ2-7; V gene: TRBV27; D gene: TRBD2; CDR3 protein: CASSRTRTSYEQYF; CDR3 DNA: TGTGCCAGCAGTCGGACTAGGACCTCCTACGAGCAGTACTTC
clone size: NA; J gene: TRBJ2-5; V gene: TRBV7-2; D gene: TRBD1; CDR3 protein: CASSSEGAQGETQYF; CDR3 DNA: TGTGCCAGCAGTTCAGAGGGGGCCCAAGGGGAGACCCAGTACTTC
clone size: NA; J gene: TRBJ1-4; V gene: TRBV18; D gene: NA; CDR3 protein: CASSAYSATNEKLFF; CDR3 DNA: TGTGCCAGCTCAGCCTACAGTGCAACTAATGAAAAACTGTTTTTT
clone size: NA; J gene: TRBJ2-1; V gene: TRBV2; D gene: TRBD2; CDR3 protein: CASSDLAGGRDEQFF; CDR3 DNA: TGTGCCAGCAGTGACCTAGCGGGAGGCCGTGATGAGCAGTTCTTC
clone size: few; J gene: TRBJ2-6; V gene: TRBV5-1; D gene: TRBD2; CDR3 protein: CASSLAASGRGGANVLTF; CDR3 DNA: TGCGCCAGCAGCTTGGCGGCTAGCGGGAGGGGCGGGGCCAACGTCCTGACTTTC
clone size: NA; J gene: TRBJ2-2; V gene: TRBV2; D gene: NA; CDR3 protein: CASSLDSIHTGELFF; CDR3 DNA: TGTGCCAGCAGTTTGGACAGCATTCACACCGGGGAGCTGTTTTTT